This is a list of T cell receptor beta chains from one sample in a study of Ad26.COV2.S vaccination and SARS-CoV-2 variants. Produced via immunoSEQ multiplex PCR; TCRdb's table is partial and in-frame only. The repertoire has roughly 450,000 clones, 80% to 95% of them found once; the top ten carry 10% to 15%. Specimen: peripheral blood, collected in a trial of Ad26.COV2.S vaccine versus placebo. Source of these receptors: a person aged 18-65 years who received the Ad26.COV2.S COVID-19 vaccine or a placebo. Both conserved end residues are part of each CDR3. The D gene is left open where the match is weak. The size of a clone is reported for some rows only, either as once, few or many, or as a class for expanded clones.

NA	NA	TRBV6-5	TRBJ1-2	CASSYSGSWGGYTF	TGTGCCAGCAGTTACTCTGGAAGTTGGGGAGGCTACACCTTC
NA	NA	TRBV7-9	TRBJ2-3	CASSLAGPGTDTQYF	TGTGCCAGCAGCTTGGCAGGACCGGGCACAGATACGCAGTATTTT
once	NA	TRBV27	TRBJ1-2	CASSFNWDLRSYGYTF	TGTGCCAGCAGTTTCAATTGGGACCTCCGTAGTTATGGCTACACCTTC
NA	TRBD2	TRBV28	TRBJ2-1	CASSSSGTSYNEQFF	TGTGCCAGCAGTTCTAGCGGGACCTCCTACAATGAGCAGTTCTTC
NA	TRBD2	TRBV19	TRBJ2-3	CASQREVTDTQYF	TGTGCCAGTCAGCGGGAGGTCACAGATACGCAGTATTTT
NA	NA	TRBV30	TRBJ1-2	CAWSVTASFVYTF	TGTGCCTGGAGTGTAACAGCGAGCTTTGTCTACACCTTC
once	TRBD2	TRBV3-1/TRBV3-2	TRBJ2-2	CASSLGLALLGELFF	TGTGCCAGCAGCCTGGGACTAGCACTACTAGGGGAGCTGTTTTTT
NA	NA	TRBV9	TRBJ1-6	CASSVEPHNSPLHF	TGTGCCAGCAGCGTAGAACCGCATAATTCACCCCTCCACTTT
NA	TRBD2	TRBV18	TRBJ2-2	CASSRTSGGGNTGELFF	TGTGCCAGCTCACGGACTAGCGGAGGGGGGAACACCGGGGAGCTGTTTTTT
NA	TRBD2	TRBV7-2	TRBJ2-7	CASSAGTSGSDYEQYF	TGTGCCAGCAGCGCGGGGACTAGCGGGAGTGATTACGAGCAGTACTTC
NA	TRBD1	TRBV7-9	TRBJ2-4	CASSFGQGAFIQYF	TGTGCCAGCAGCTTCGGGCAGGGGGCCTTCATTCAGTACTTC
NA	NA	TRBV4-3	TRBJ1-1	CASSPELNTEAFF	TGCGCCAGCAGCCCGGAGCTGAACACTGAAGCTTTCTTT
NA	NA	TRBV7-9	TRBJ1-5	CASSLSTGTYNQPQHF	TGTGCCAGCAGCTTATCCACCGGGACGTACAATCAGCCCCAGCATTTT
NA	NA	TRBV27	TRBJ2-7	CASSLEGIDHHEQYF	TGTGCCAGCAGTTTAGAGGGCATCGACCACCACGAGCAGTACTTC
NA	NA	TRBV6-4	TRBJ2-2	CASSVRVSTGELFF	TGTGCCAGCAGTGTGAGAGTTTCTACCGGGGAGCTGTTTTTT
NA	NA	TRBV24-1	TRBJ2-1	CATSVLSGSYNEQFF	TGTGCCACCAGTGTCCTTAGCGGCTCCTACAATGAGCAGTTCTTC
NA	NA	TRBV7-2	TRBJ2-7	CASSFYLSYEQYF	TGTGCCAGCAGCTTCTACCTCTCCTACGAGCAGTACTTC
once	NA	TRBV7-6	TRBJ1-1	CASSFGVGSNTEAFF	TGTGCCAGCAGCTTTGGAGTAGGGTCGAACACTGAAGCTTTCTTT
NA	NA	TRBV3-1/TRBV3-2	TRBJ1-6	CASSQNLSSYNSPLHF	TGTGCCAGCAGCCAAAACCTGAGCTCCTATAATTCACCCCTCCACTTT
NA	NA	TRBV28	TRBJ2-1	CASSLGPGEQFF	TGTGCCAGCAGTTTAGGACCGGGTGAGCAGTTCTTC
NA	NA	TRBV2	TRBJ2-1	CASSEYGTVSNEQFF	TGTGCCAGCAGTGAATACGGGACGGTTTCCAATGAGCAGTTCTTC
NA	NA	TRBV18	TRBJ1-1	CASSPGNTEAFF	TGTGCCAGCTCACCGGGGAACACTGAAGCTTTCTTT